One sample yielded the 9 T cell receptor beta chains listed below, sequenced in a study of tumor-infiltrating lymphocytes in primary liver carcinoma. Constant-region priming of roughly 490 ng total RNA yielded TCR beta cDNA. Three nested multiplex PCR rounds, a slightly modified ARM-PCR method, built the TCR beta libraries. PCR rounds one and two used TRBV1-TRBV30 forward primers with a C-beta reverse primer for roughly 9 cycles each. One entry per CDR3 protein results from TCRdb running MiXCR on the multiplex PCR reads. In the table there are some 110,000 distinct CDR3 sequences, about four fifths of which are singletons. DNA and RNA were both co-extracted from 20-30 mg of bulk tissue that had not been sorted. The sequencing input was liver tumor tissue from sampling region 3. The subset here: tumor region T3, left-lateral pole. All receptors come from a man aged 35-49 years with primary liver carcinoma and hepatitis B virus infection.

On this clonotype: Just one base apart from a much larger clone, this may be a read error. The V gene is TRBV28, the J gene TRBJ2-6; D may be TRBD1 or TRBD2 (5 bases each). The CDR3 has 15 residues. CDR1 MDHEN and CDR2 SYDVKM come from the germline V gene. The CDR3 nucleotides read TGTGCCAGCAGGACCCAGGGATCCGGGGCCAACATCCTGACTTTC. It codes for CASRTQGSGANILTF.

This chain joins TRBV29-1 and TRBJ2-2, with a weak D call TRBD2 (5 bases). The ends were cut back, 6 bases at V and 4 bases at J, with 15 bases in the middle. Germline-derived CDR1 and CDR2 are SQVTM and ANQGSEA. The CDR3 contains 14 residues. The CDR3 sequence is CSVIGRGPTGELFF. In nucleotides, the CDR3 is TGCAGCGTCATCGGTCGGGGTCCCACCGGGGAGCTGTTTTTT.

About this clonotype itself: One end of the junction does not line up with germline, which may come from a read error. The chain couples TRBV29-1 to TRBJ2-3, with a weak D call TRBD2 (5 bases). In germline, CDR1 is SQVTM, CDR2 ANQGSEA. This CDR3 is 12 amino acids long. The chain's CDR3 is CSVGGSTDTQYF. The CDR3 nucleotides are TGTAGCGTGGGCGGAAGCACAGATACGCAGTATTTC.

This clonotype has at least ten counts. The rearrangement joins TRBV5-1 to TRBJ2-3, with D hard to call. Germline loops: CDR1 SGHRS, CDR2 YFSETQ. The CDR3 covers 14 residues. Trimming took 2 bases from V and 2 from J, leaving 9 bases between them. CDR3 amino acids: CASSFGPDTDTQYF. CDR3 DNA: TGCGCCAGCAGCTTCGGACCGGACACAGATACGCAGTATTTT.

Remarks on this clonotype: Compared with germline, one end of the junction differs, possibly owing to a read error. This CDR3 reads CSIDGGMGENCF. Written as DNA, the CDR3 is TGCAGTATTGACGGAGGGATGGGTGAAAACTGTTTT. This sequence joins TRBV29-1 and TRBJ1-4; no definite D call. Germline-derived CDR1 and CDR2 are SQVTM and ANQGSEA. This CDR3 comprises 12 residues. Based on the CDR3 plus reference TRBV29-1 and TRBJ1-4, the full variable domain is SAVISQKPSRDICQRGTSLTIQCQVDSQVTMMFWYRQQPGQSLTLIATANQGSEATYESGFVIDKFPISRPNLTFSTLTVSNMSPEDSSIYLCSIDGGMGENCFGSGTQLSVL.

In nucleotides, the CDR3 is TGTGCCACAGTACCAGGACTAGCGACGGAGACCCAGTACTTC. It is translated as CATVPGLATETQYF. The V call is TRBV10-3, the J call TRBJ2-5; 9 bases are shared with TRBD2. The ends lost 10 bases at V and 5 bases at J; junction bases unmatched: 11. This CDR3 has 14 amino acids. Germline V gene lookup returns CDR1 ENHRY and CDR2 SYGVKD.

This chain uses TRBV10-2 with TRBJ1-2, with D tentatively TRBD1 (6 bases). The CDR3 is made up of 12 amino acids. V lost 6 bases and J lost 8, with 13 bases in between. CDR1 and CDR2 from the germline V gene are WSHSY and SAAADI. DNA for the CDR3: TGCGCCAGCAGCGACAGGATTGACGGCTACACCTTC. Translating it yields CASSDRIDGYTF.

The CDR3 reads CSQYPGLAGGGNEQFF. DNA of the CDR3: TGCAGCCAATATCCGGGACTAGCGGGAGGGGGGAATGAGCAGTTCTTC. J is TRBJ2-1 and V is TRBV20-1; 16 positions match TRBD2. The length of the CDR3 is 16 residues. CDR1 and CDR2 from the germline V gene are DFQATT and SNEGSKA (reference sequence).

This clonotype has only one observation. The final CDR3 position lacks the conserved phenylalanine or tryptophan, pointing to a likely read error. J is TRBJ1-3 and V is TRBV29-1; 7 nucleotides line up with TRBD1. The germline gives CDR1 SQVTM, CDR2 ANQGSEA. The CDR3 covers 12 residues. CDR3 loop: CGTDSSGNTIYL. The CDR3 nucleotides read TGCGGGACAGACAGCTCTGGAAACACCATATATTTA.